The entry that follows covers one T cell receptor (beta chain) sequence. The antigen remains unidentified. This entry comes from a study of T cell responses to AZD1222 COVID-19 vaccine. Findings of the study overall: Donors were mostly white British, more females; clonal diversity possibly underestimated. An increase in Spike-specific TCR breadth and depth was observed after two AZD1222 doses. Baseline testing showed seropositivity in only a handful of AZD1222 recipients. At 160-218 and 743-854, vaccine-associated CD4 TCRs were dominant, and they spanned spike.

Trimming pared 2 bases from V and 1 base from J, leaving 12 bases between. Germline V gives CDR1 SGHNT, CDR2 YYREEE (reference sequence). There are 15 residues in the CDR3. Generated by immunoSEQ multiplex PCR, the TCRdb table keeps only in-frame clones and is missing some. The table has about 190,000 clones, roughly 90% seen once; the top ten hold 0.99%. The clonotype was recovered from an adult in good health. V is TRBV5-4 and J is TRBJ1-1; D remains ambiguous. This sample comprised peripheral blood, obtained on day 0 of AZD1222 vaccination. The CDR3 sequence: CASSFSVRTNTEAFF. The DNA of the CDR3 is TGTGCCAGCAGCTTTTCTGTCCGTACGAACACTGAAGCTTTCTTT.